These 15 T cell receptor beta chains share one sample of origin, sequenced in a study of identical twins' blood T cells. TCRdb re-called the 5' RACE reads with MiXCR, one entry per CDR3 protein. The top ten clones hold more than 5.5% of a sample with 300,000 to 400,000 distinct CDR3 sequences, roughly 31% of them seen once. Sequenced: PBMCs. The source of these receptors is a woman aged 18 to 49 in good health.

The rearrangement uses TRBV7-9 and TRBJ2-7; 7 positions agree with TRBD1. The CDR3 is 15 residues long. V lost 3 bases and J lost 3; bases outside the gene matches: 8. Looked up from germline, CDR1 is SEHNR and CDR2 is FQNEAQ (reference sequence). The CDR3 sequence: CASSLRDRPYYEQYF. The DNA for the CDR3 is TGTGCCAGCAGCTTGAGGGACAGACCTTACTACGAGCAGTACTTC.

The chain couples TRBV20-1 to TRBJ1-2; D may be TRBD1 (5 bases). The germline V gene has CDR1 DFQATT and CDR2 SNEGSKA (reference sequence). CDR3 length: 11 residues. V was trimmed by 4 bases and J by 6 bases, leaving 9 bases between them. CDR3 nucleotide sequence: TGCAGTGCTACAATGGACAATGGCTACACCTTC. Encoded protein: CSATMDNGYTF.

The rearrangement links TRBV19 to TRBJ1-2, with D perhaps TRBD1 (5 bases). The CDR3 extends over 13 amino acids. Germline CDR1 and CDR2: LNHDA and SQIVND (reference sequence). Deletions cut 4 bases from V and 7 bases from J, with 13 bases between. The chain's CDR3 is CASSSGGGLGYTF. For the CDR3, the DNA is TGTGCCAGTAGTAGCGGCGGGGGACTTGGCTACACCTTC.

V gene TRBV20-1 combines with J gene TRBJ1-2; no clear D gene. The V gene lost 5 bases and the J gene lost 5 bases, with 6 bases spanning the gap. The CDR3 runs to 10 residues. Germline V gene lookup returns CDR1 DFQATT and CDR2 SNEGSKA (reference sequence). DNA for the CDR3: TGCAGTGCTGAAGGGTATGGCTACACCTTC. Protein: CSAEGYGYTF.

The V call is TRBV10-1, the J call TRBJ2-3; 8 bases are a match to TRBD2. V was pared by 6 bases and J by 4 bases, with 9 bases of the junction left unmatched. This CDR3 comprises 15 residues. CDR1 is WNHNN, CDR2 SYGVQD, per germline (reference sequence). The CDR3 DNA reads TGCGCCAGCAGGTCACGGGAGGGCGCCCCAGATACGCAGTATTTT. This encodes CASRSREGAPDTQYF.

The V call is TRBV29-1, the J call TRBJ1-2; TRBD1 is a possible D gene (6 bases). Germline V gene data show CDR1 as SQVTM and CDR2 as ANQGSEA. Between the trimmed V and J ends, which lost 7 bases and 2 bases, there was a span of 17 bases. This CDR3 region has 14 residues. This CDR3 is CSDTVLGANYGYTF. CDR3 DNA: TGCAGCGACACTGTGCTGGGGGCGAACTATGGCTACACCTTC.

In regard to this clonotype: A single base separates this from a much larger clone, so it may be a read error. J is TRBJ2-1 and V is TRBV6-4, with 14 nucleotides matching TRBD2. Germline CDR1 and CDR2: MRHNA and SNTAGT. The CDR3 runs 16 residues. V lost 4 bases and J lost 6; bases outside the gene matches: 5. In nucleotides, the CDR3 is TGTGCCAGCAGTGTCACGACTAGCGGGGGGGGCAATGAGCAGTTCTTC. It yields the protein CASSVTTSGGGNEQFF.

V gene TRBV13 combines with J gene TRBJ1-3, with D uncertain. The CDR3 consists of 16 residues. Germline CDR1 PRHDT, CDR2 FYEKMQ (reference sequence). Between the trimmed V and J ends, which lost 5 bases and 0 bases, there was a span of 14 bases. The CDR3 coding sequence is TGTGCCAGCAGCCGAGGACGTCACAGCTCTGGAAACACCATATATTTT. Protein: CASSRGRHSSGNTIYF.

The chain couples TRBV5-1 to TRBJ2-2; D remains unclear. This CDR3 region has 13 residues. CDR1 is SGHRS and CDR2 is YFSETQ in the germline V gene. The V end was cut by 0 bases, the J end by 6 bases, with 6 bases between. The CDR3 coding sequence is TGCGCCAGCAGCTTGGCCTATTCCGGGGAGCTGTTTTTT. Translated, it gives CASSLAYSGELFF.

CDR3 residues: CASSLKGGPYYGYTF. The CDR3, as DNA: TGTGCCAGCAGTTTAAAGGGGGGCCCATACTATGGCTACACCTTC. The chain is built from TRBV27 and TRBJ1-2; perhaps TRBD1 as D (6 bases). The CDR3 is 15 amino acids. Trimming left V 2 bases short and J 3 bases short, with 13 bases between. Germline-derived CDR1 and CDR2 are MNHEY and SMNVEV (reference sequence).

The chain combines TRBV9 with TRBJ1-1, with a tentative D call TRBD1 (5 bases). With 0 bases removed from V and 4 bases from J, the gap between germline ends came to 10 bases. CDR1 and CDR2 from the germline V gene are SGDLS and YYNGEE. The CDR3 covers 14 residues. The CDR3 nucleotides are TGTGCCAGCAGCGTAGATTGGGGGGGCACTGAAGCTTTCTTT. It yields the protein CASSVDWGGTEAFF.

V is TRBV20-1 and J is TRBJ2-5; 12 nucleotides line up with TRBD2. This CDR3 contains 17 residues. Looked up from germline, CDR1 is DFQATT and CDR2 is SNEGSKA (reference sequence). Germline trimming cut 1 base from V and 4 bases from J; bases unmatched to any gene: 10. The CDR3 is CSARGLPGTSGLETQYF. Written as DNA, the CDR3 is TGCAGTGCTAGAGGCCTACCCGGGACTAGCGGGCTAGAGACCCAGTACTTC.

This clonotype was seen a few times. The chain couples TRBV7-2 to TRBJ2-1, with D unclear. Between the trimmed V and J ends, which lost 5 bases and 9 bases, there was a span of 8 bases. The V gene's germline CDR1 is SGHTA and CDR2 FQGNSA. The length of the CDR3 is 11 residues. The CDR3 region is CASSTSGEQFF. In DNA, the CDR3 is TGTGCCAGCAGCACAAGTGGTGAGCAGTTCTTC.

This chain links TRBV19 with TRBJ1-1; perhaps TRBD1 as D (5 bases). The germline V and J ends were trimmed by 5 bases and 10 bases, with 17 bases remaining between them. This CDR3 contains 13 residues. CDR1 and CDR2 from the germline V gene are LNHDA and SQIVND (reference sequence). CDR3 loop: CASSSGVFGAAFF. The CDR3 region has the DNA TGTGCCAGTAGTTCGGGGGTCTTTGGAGCAGCTTTCTTT.

This clonotype was observed many times. The chain uses TRBV2 and TRBJ2-1; D gene unclear. The CDR3 is 12 amino acids. The V and J ends lost 3 bases and 10 bases respectively, with 10 bases between them. Germline assignment: CDR1 SNHLY and CDR2 FYNNEI. CDR3 in DNA: TGTGCCAGCAGTGAGATTGCCGGCGAGCAGTTCTTC. This translates into CASSEIAGEQFF.